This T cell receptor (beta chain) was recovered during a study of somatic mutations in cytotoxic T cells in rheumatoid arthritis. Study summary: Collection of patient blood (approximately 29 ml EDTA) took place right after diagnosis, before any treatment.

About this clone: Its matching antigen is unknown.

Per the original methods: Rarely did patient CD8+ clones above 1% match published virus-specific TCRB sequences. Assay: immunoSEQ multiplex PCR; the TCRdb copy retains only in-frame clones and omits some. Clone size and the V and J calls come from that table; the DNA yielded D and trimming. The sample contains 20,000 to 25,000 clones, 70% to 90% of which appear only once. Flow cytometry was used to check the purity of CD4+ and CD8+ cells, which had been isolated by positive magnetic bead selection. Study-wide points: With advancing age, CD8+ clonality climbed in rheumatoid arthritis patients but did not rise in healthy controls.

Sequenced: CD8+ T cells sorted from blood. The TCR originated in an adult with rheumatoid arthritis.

CDR3 sequence reads: CASSITSGGTYNEQFF. The CDR3 DNA follows: TGTGCCAGCAGCATTACCTCCGGGGGGACCTACAATGAGCAGTTCTTC. This chain uses TRBV9 with TRBJ2-1, with 7 bases that match TRBD2. The CDR3 is 16 residues long. Germline CDR1 reads SGDLS; CDR2 reads YYNGEE. V lost 4 bases to trimming and J lost 2 bases; unmatched junction nucleotides: 9.